These 25 T cell receptor beta chains share one sample of origin, sequenced in a study of T-cell reconstitution after alpha-beta-depleted transplantation in children. Molecular barcoding with unique molecular identifiers was used for the TCRbeta library. TCRdb passed the PCR reads through MiXCR, listing each CDR3 protein once. The sample holds about 610,000 distinct CDR3 sequences, over 9.5% seen once. The sample in question was PBMCs from the stem cell graft donor, obtained from the stem cell graft. The receptors originated from a human donor who donated a stem cell graft to a child with acute myeloid leukemia.

The chain uses TRBV2 and TRBJ2-3; D is ambiguous. Germline CDR1 and CDR2: SNHLY and FYNNEI. With 7 bases removed from V and 6 bases from J, the gap between germline ends came to 14 bases. CDR3 size: 13 residues. The CDR3: CASNPVFSDTQYF. As DNA, the CDR3 is TGTGCCAGCAACCCGGTATTTTCGGATACGCAGTATTTT.

This clonotype has a handful of counts. V and J are TRBV5-1 and TRBJ2-1, with D possibly TRBD2 on 6 matching bases. CDR1 is SGHRS and CDR2 is YFSETQ in the germline V gene. V lost 2 bases to trimming and J lost 3 bases, with 15 bases between them. The CDR3 contains 16 residues. The CDR3 here is CASSFVGGALYNEQFF. CDR3 bases: TGCGCCAGCAGCTTCGTGGGAGGCGCGCTCTACAATGAGCAGTTCTTC.

The gene calls are TRBV30 and TRBJ1-1, with D maybe TRBD1 (5 bases). This CDR3 has 11 residues. CDR1 is GTSNPN, CDR2 SVGIG, per germline (reference sequence). The V gene lost 0 bases and the J gene lost 8 bases, with 7 bases spanning the gap. The chain's CDR3 is CAWSVEGEAFF. CDR3 in DNA: TGTGCCTGGAGTGTAGAGGGGGAAGCTTTCTTT.

In DNA, the CDR3 is TGTGCCAGCAGCGGGGGACAGGGGGCAAACTACGAGCAGTACTTC. Protein product: CASSGGQGANYEQYF. The V call is TRBV9, the J call TRBJ2-7; 12 positions agree with TRBD1. This CDR3 comprises 15 residues. Germline V gives CDR1 SGDLS, CDR2 YYNGEE. After removal of 3 bases from V and 3 bases from J, the junction contained 4 bases not matched to a gene.

CDR3 in amino acids: CASSFREEGYNEQFF. The CDR3 coding sequence is TGTGCCAGCAGTTTTCGCGAGGAGGGTTACAATGAGCAGTTCTTC. The rearrangement links TRBV12-3 or TRBV12-4 to TRBJ2-1; the D gene is possibly TRBD2 (6 bases). Trimming left V 3 bases short and J 4 bases short, with 13 bases between. The length of the CDR3 is 15 residues.

The CDR3 is CASSPYVGSGPSYEQYF. CDR3 in DNA: TGCGCCAGCAGCCCGTATGTAGGTAGCGGACCCTCCTACGAGCAGTACTTC. V gene TRBV4-3 combines with J gene TRBJ2-7; D is possibly TRBD2 (6 bases). In germline, CDR1 is LGHNA, CDR2 YSLEER. This CDR3 is built from 17 residues. The V end was cut by 4 bases, the J end by 0 bases, with 19 bases between.

The gene calls are TRBV12-3 or TRBV12-4 and TRBJ1-6; tentatively, D is TRBD1 (6 bases). The CDR3 length is 15 residues. V was pared by 2 bases and J by 8 bases, with 13 bases between. DNA of the CDR3: TGTGCCAGCAGTTTAAAGACAGGTGGCGATTCACCCCTCCACTTT. Encoded protein: CASSLKTGGDSPLHF.

This clonotype was counted a few times. The genes are TRBV29-1 and TRBJ2-2, with 9 nucleotides matching TRBD1. The junction had 3 bases not matched to a gene; V was cut back by 7 bases and J by 6 bases. CDR1 SQVTM and CDR2 ANQGSEA come from the germline V gene. The CDR3 runs to 12 residues. The CDR3 region is CSAGQGPGELFF. Written as DNA, the CDR3 is TGCAGCGCAGGACAGGGGCCCGGGGAGCTGTTTTTT.

This chain joins TRBV5-6 and TRBJ2-1, with TRBD1 matching over 8 bases. Trimming at V came to 3 bases and at J to 14 bases, leaving 19 bases not matched to a gene. From germline, CDR1 is SGHDT and CDR2 YYEEEE. The CDR3 is 16 residues long. The CDR3 region has the DNA TGTGCCAGCAGCTCCCTGAAGGACAGGGCATATATGGGCGAGTTCTTC. The encoded protein is CASSSLKDRAYMGEFF.

There are a few counts of this clonotype. The CDR3 DNA is TGTGCCAGCAGCGTAGGGGGGCTCGGAACGAACACCGGGGAGCTGTTTTTT. It is translated as CASSVGGLGTNTGELFF. The chain carries TRBV9 and TRBJ2-2, with a weak D call TRBD1 (6 bases). Germline loops: CDR1 SGDLS, CDR2 YYNGEE. The germline V and J ends were trimmed by 0 bases and 0 bases, with 12 bases remaining between them. The CDR3 consists of 17 residues.

This clonotype has just a few counts. The gene calls are TRBV20-1 and TRBJ1-5; 8 positions agree with TRBD1. V lost 0 bases to trimming and J lost 3 bases; unmatched junction nucleotides: 19. Germline CDR1 and CDR2: DFQATT and SNEGSKA (reference sequence). This CDR3 region has 20 residues. The CDR3 spells CSARDPEQTGGFVINQPQHF. CDR3 nucleotides: TGCAGTGCTAGAGATCCAGAGCAAACAGGGGGATTTGTTATCAATCAGCCCCAGCATTTT.

This clonotype was seen ten or more times. V gene TRBV7-9 combines with J gene TRBJ2-4, with 10 bases lining up with TRBD2. CDR1 SEHNR and CDR2 FQNEAQ come from the germline V gene (reference sequence). V was clipped by 5 bases and J by 9 bases; unmatched bases: 13. There are 16 residues in the CDR3. The CDR3 DNA follows: TGTGCCAGCAGCCCTAGCGGGAGCGGTGGGGTGAGCATTCAGTACTTC. Translating it yields CASSPSGSGGVSIQYF.

This clonotype was recorded at least ten times. This chain's CDR3 is CASSLGRPQDPKETQYF. CDR3 DNA: TGTGCCAGCAGCTTGGGGCGGCCCCAAGACCCCAAAGAGACCCAGTACTTC. The gene calls are TRBV7-9 and TRBJ2-5, with D possibly being TRBD1 (5 bases). This CDR3 is 17 amino acids long. V was trimmed by 3 bases and J by 3 bases, leaving 20 bases between them. The V gene's germline CDR1 is SEHNR and CDR2 FQNEAQ (reference sequence).

The chain employs TRBV18 and TRBJ1-2; possibly TRBD1 for D (6 bases). The CDR3 extends over 17 amino acids. The V end lost 3 bases, the J end lost 8 bases, and 25 bases lay between the germline ends. Germline CDR1 and CDR2: KGHSH and LQKENI. The CDR3 DNA reads as TGTGCCAGCTCACCGGGCTCGTGGGGGGCTGGAGACTTCGGCTACACCTTC. Its translation is CASSPGSWGAGDFGYTF.

This chain links TRBV7-3 with TRBJ2-2; 8 nucleotides match TRBD2. V lost 5 bases, J lost 2 bases, and 7 bases stayed unmatched. This CDR3 is built from 16 residues. Germline V lookup: CDR1 SGHTA, CDR2 FQGTGA. CDR3 residues: CASSPRGELNTGELFF. Written as DNA, the CDR3 is TGTGCCAGCAGCCCGCGGGGGGAGTTAAACACCGGGGAGCTGTTTTTT.

This clonotype showed up just a few times. V and J are TRBV7-2 and TRBJ2-7; 8 bases are shared with TRBD2. The trim removed 0 bases at V and 0 bases at J, leaving 10 bases unmatched. Germline V gene data show CDR1 as SGHTA and CDR2 as FQGNSA. CDR3 length equals 18 residues. CDR3: CASSLAPVLAVSSYEQYF. Written as DNA, the CDR3 is TGTGCCAGCAGCTTAGCGCCGGTACTAGCGGTCAGCTCCTACGAGCAGTACTTC. Based on the CDR3 plus reference TRBV7-2 and TRBJ2-7, the full variable domain is GAGVSQSPSNKVTEKGKDVELRCDPISGHTALYWYRQSLGQGLEFLIYFQGNSAPDKSGLPSDRFSAERTGGSVSTLTIQRTQQEDSAVYLCASSLAPVLAVSSYEQYFGPGTRLTVT.

This chain links TRBV20-1 with TRBJ1-6; D unclear. Trimming took 1 base from V and 7 from J, leaving 14 bases between them. This CDR3 is built from 15 residues. The germline gives CDR1 DFQATT, CDR2 SNEGSKA (reference sequence). The CDR3 nucleotides are TGCAGTGCTAGAGCTAAAATCTCCAGGAATTCACCCCTCCACTTT. Its translation is CSARAKISRNSPLHF.

Only a few counts were recorded for this clonotype. The chain has TRBV10-3 and TRBJ1-5; no definite D call. The CDR3 loop spans 13 amino acids. Trimming took off 6 bases at V and 0 bases at J, with 6 bases between the two ends. CDR1 is ENHRY and CDR2 is SYGVKD in the germline V gene. CDR3 residues: CAIRASSNQPQHF. The CDR3 nucleotides read TGTGCCATCAGGGCGAGTAGCAATCAGCCCCAGCATTTT.

In this sample, this clonotype turned up a few times. The chain is built from TRBV20-1 and TRBJ1-4; TRBD1 might be the D (5 bases). Germline CDR1 reads DFQATT; CDR2 reads SNEGSKA (reference sequence). Trimming stripped 3 bases from V and 7 bases from J, with 9 bases between. This CDR3 is built from 12 residues. CDR3 sequence (DNA): TGCAGTGCTAGGGACATTGGTGAAAAACTGTTTTTT. Translated, it gives CSARDIGEKLFF.

This chain connects TRBV6-1 to TRBJ2-7; 9 nucleotides align to TRBD2. This CDR3 spans 18 amino acids. The germline gives CDR1 MNHNS, CDR2 SASEGT. J lost 7 bases, V lost 6 bases, and 22 bases had no gene match. The CDR3 region has the DNA TGTGCCAGCAGGCGCGGCTGGGGACGGGCGGGAGGGCCGGAAGAGCAGTACTTC. Translation gives CASRRGWGRAGGPEEQYF.

The gene calls are TRBV12-3 or TRBV12-4 and TRBJ1-1, with D unresolved. This CDR3 comprises 14 residues. With 8 bases removed from V and 2 bases from J, the gap between germline ends came to 15 bases. Here the CDR3 reads CASREYQDNTEAFF. In DNA, the CDR3 is TGTGCCAGCCGGGAGTACCAGGATAACACTGAAGCTTTCTTT.

The chain employs TRBV7-8 and TRBJ1-2; 7 bases map to TRBD1. Trimming cost V 1 base and J 5 bases; bases outside gene matches: 7. From germline, CDR1 is SGHVS and CDR2 FQNEAQ. CDR3 size: 15 residues. DNA for the CDR3: TGTGCCAGCAGCTTAGGGGGACAGCGCTTTTATGGCTACACCTTC. Translated: CASSLGGQRFYGYTF.

J is TRBJ1-2 and V is TRBV10-3; D unclear. The germline V and J ends were trimmed by 3 bases and 7 bases, with 9 bases remaining between them. The V gene's germline CDR1 is ENHRY and CDR2 SYGVKD. The CDR3 is 12 residues long. CDR3 DNA: TGTGCCATCAGTGAAAAGGGCACTGGCTACACCTTC. Its protein is CAISEKGTGYTF.

The chain employs TRBV10-2 and TRBJ2-3; tentatively, D is TRBD1 (6 bases). Germline CDR1 reads WSHSY; CDR2 reads SAAADI. V lost 8 bases, J lost 1 base, and 13 bases lay in between. The CDR3 consists of 14 residues. This chain's CDR3 is CASRTALRTDTQYF. The CDR3 DNA is TGCGCCAGCCGGACAGCGCTACGCACAGATACGCAGTATTTT.

This clonotype was observed many times. This sequence joins TRBV12-3 or TRBV12-4 and TRBJ2-2; TRBD1 agrees at 9 bases. With 2 bases clipped from V and 1 base from J, the junction kept 8 bases outside the gene matches. This CDR3 spans 18 amino acids. The chain's CDR3 is CASSLHRGQTRNTGELFF. DNA for the CDR3: TGTGCCAGCAGTTTACACAGGGGGCAAACTAGGAACACCGGGGAGCTGTTTTTT.